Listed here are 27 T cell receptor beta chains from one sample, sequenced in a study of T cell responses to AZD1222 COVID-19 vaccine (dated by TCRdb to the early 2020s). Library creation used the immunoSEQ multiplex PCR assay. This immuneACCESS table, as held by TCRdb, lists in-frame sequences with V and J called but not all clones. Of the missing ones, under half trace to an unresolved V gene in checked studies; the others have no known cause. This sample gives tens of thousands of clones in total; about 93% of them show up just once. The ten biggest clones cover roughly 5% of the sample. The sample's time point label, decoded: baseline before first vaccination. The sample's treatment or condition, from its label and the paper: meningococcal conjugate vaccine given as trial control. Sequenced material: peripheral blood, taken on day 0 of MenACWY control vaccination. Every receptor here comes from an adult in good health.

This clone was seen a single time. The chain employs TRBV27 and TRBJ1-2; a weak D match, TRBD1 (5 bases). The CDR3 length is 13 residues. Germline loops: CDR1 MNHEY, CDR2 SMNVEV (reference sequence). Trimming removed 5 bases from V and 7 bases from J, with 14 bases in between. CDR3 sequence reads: CASSDYSGIGYTF. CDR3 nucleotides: TGTGCCAGCAGTGACTATTCAGGGATTGGCTACACCTTC.

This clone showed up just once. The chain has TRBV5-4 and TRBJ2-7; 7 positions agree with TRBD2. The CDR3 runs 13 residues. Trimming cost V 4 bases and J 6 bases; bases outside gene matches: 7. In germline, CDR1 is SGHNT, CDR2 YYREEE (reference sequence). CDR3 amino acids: CASSRGREVEQYF. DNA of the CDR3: TGTGCCAGCAGCCGAGGGAGGGAGGTCGAGCAGTACTTC.

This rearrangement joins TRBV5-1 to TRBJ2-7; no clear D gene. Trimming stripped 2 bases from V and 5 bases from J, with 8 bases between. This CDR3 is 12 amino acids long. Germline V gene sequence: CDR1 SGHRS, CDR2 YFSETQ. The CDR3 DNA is TGCGCCAGCAGCTTAAGGGTCCACGAGCAGTACTTC. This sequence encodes CASSLRVHEQYF.

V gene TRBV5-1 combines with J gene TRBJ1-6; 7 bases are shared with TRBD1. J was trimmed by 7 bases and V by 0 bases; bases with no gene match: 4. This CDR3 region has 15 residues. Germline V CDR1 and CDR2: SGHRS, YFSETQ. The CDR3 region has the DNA TGCGCCAGCAGCTTGGGACAGGGCCGAAATTCACCCCTCCACTTT. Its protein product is CASSLGQGRNSPLHF.

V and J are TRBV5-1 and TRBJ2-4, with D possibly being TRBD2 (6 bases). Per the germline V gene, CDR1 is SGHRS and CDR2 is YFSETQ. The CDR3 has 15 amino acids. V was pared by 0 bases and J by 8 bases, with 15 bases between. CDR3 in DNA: TGCGCCAGCAGCTTGGACGGGGATCGCGGGGACATTCAGTACTTC. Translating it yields CASSLDGDRGDIQYF.

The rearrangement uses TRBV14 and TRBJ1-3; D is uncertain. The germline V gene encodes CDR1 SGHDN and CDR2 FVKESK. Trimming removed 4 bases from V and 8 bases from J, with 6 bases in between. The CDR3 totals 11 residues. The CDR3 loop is CASSRGDTIYF. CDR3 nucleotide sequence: TGTGCCAGCAGCCGAGGTGACACCATATATTTT.

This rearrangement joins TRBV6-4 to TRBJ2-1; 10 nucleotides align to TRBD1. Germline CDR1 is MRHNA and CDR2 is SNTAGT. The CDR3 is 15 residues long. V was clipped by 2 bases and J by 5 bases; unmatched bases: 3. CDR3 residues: CASSDPGTGDNEQFF. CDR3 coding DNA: TGTGCCAGCAGTGACCCCGGGACAGGGGACAATGAGCAGTTCTTC.

CDR3 region: CASSLESNTYEQYF. The CDR3 nucleotides read TGTGCCAGCAGCTTAGAGTCAAATACCTACGAGCAGTACTTC. The chain carries TRBV11-1 and TRBJ2-7; no reliable D call. This CDR3 has 14 residues. The V and J ends lost 1 base and 2 bases respectively, with 9 bases between them. Germline loops: CDR1 SGHAT, CDR2 FQDESV (reference sequence). Full variable domain (outside the CDR3, taken from reference TRBV11-1 and TRBJ2-7): EAEVAQSPRYKITEKSQAVAFWCDPISGHATLYWYRQILGQGPELLVQFQDESVVDDSQLPKDRFSAERLKGVDSTLKIQPAELGDSAMYLCASSLESNTYEQYFGPGTRLTVT.

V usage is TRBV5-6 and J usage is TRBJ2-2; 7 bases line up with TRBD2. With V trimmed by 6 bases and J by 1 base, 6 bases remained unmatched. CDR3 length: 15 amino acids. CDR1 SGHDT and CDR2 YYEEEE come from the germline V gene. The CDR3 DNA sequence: TGTGCCAGCATCCCCCGGGAGGAGAACACCGGGGAGCTGTTTTTT. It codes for CASIPREENTGELFF.

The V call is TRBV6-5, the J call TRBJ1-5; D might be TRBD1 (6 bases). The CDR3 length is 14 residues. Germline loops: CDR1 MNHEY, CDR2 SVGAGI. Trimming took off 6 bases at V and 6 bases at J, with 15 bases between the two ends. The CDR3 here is CASRGGLGGQPQHF. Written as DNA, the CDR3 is TGTGCCAGCAGGGGGGGGCTTGGAGGTCAGCCCCAGCATTTT.

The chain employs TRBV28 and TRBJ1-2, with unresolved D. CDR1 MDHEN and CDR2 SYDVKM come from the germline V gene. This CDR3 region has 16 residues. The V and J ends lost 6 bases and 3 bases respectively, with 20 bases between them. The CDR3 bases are TGTGCCAGCAGCCCTGCCTCAGGAGCTAACTACTATGGCTACACCTTC. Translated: CASSPASGANYYGYTF.

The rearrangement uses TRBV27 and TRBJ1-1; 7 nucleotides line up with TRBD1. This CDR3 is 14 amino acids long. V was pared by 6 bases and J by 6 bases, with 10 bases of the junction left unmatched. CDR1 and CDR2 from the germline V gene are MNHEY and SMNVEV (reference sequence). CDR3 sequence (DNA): TGTGCCAGCAGACCAGACAGGGAATTTCCTGAAGCTTTCTTT. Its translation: CASRPDREFPEAFF.

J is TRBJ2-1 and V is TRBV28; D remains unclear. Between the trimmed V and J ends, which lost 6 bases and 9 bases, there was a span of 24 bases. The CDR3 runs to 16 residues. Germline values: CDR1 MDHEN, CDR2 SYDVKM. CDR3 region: CASRAGSLTNGGEQFF. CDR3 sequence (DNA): TGTGCCAGCAGGGCCGGGTCTTTGACAAACGGCGGTGAGCAGTTCTTC. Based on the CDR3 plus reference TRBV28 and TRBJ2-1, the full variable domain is DVKVTQSSRYLVKRTGEKVFLECVQDMDHENMFWYRQDPGLGLRLIYFSYDVKMKEKGDIPEGYSVSREKKERFSLILESASTNQTSMYLCASRAGSLTNGGEQFFGPGTRLTVL.

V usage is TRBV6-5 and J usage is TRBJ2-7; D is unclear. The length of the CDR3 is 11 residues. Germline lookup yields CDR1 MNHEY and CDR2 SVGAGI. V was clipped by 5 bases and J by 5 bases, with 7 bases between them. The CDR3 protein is CASSRVDEQYF. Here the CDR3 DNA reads TGTGCCAGCAGTAGGGTTGACGAGCAGTACTTC.

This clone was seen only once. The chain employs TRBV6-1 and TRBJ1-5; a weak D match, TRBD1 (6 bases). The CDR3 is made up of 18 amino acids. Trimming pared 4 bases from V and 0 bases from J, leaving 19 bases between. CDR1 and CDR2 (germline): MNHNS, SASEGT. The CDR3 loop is CASSVTTPTGTSNQPQHF. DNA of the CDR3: TGTGCCAGCAGTGTGACAACGCCTACAGGGACTAGCAATCAGCCCCAGCATTTT.

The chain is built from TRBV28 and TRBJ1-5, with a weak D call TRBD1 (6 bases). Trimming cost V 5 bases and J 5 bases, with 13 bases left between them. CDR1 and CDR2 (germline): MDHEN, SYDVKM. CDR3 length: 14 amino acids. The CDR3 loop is CASSPRQEYQPQHF. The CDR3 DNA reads TGTGCCAGCAGTCCCCGACAGGAGTATCAGCCCCAGCATTTT.

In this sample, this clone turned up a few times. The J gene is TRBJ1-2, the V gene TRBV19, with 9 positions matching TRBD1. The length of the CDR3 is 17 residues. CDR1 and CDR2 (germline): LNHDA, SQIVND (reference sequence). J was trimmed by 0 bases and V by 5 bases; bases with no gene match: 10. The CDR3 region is CASSYRDRVLANYGYTF. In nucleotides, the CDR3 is TGTGCCAGTAGTTACCGGGACAGGGTTCTCGCTAACTATGGCTACACCTTC.

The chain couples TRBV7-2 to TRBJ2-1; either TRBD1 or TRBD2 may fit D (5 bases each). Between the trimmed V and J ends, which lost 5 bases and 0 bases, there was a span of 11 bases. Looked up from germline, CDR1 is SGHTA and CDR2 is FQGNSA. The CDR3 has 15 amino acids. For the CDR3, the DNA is TGTGCCAGCAGCCACCGGGGCTACTCCTACAATGAGCAGTTCTTC. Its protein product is CASSHRGYSYNEQFF. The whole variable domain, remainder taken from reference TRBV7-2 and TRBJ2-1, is GAGVSQSPSNKVTEKGKDVELRCDPISGHTALYWYRQSLGQGLEFLIYFQGNSAPDKSGLPSDRFSAERTGGSVSTLTIQRTQQEDSAVYLCASSHRGYSYNEQFFGPGTRLTVL.

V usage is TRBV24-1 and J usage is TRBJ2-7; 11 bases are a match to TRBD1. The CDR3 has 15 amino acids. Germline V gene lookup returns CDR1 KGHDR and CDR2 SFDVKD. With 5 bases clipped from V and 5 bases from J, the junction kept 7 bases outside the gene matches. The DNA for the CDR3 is TGTGCCACCAGTGTTTCGGGACAGGGGGGCCACGAGCAGTACTTC. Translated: CATSVSGQGGHEQYF.

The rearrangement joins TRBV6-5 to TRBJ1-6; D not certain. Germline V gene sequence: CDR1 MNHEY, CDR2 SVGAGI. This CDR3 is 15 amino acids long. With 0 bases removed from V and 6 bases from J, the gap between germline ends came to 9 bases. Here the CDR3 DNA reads TGTGCCAGCAGTTACTCCTCAGAACTTAATTCACCCCTCCACTTT. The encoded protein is CASSYSSELNSPLHF.

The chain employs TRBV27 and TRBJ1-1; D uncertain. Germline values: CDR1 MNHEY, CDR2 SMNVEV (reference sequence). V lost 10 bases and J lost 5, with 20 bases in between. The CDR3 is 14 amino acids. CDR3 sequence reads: CAIPRRDFTTEAFF. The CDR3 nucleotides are TGTGCCATCCCTCGGAGGGATTTTACTACTGAAGCTTTCTTT.

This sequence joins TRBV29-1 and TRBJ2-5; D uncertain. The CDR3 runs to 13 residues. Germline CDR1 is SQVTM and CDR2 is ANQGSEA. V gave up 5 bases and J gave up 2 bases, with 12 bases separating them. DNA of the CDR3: TGCAGCGTTATAAGGGCCAATCAAGAGACCCAGTACTTC. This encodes CSVIRANQETQYF.

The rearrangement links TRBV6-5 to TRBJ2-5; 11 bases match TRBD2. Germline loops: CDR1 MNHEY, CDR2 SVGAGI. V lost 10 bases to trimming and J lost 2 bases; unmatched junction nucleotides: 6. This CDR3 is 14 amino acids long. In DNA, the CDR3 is TGTGCCACCGCCCGGACTAGCGGGCAAGAGACCCAGTACTTC. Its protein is CATARTSGQETQYF.

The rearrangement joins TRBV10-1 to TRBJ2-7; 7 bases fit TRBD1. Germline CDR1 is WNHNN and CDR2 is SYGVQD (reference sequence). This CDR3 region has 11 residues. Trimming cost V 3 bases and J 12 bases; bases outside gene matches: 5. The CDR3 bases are TGCGCCAGCAGTGAAGGCGGACAGGCGTACTTC. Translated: CASSEGGQAYF.

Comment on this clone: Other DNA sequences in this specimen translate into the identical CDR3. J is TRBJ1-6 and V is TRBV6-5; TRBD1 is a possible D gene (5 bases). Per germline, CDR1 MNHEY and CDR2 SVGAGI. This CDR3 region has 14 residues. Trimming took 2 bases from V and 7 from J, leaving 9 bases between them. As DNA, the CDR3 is TGTGCCAGCAGTTACGGGGGACCAAATTCACCCCTCCACTTT. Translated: CASSYGGPNSPLHF.

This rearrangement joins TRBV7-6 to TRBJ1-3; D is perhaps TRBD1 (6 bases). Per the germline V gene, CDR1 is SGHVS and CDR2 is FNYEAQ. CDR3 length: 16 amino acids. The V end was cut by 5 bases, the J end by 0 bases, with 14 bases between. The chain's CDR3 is CASSPRQASSGNTIYF. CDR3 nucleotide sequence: TGTGCCAGCAGCCCCAGACAGGCCTCCTCTGGAAACACCATATATTTT. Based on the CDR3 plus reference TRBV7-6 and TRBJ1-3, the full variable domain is GAGVSQSPRYKVTKRGQDVALRCDPISGHVSLYWYRQALGQGPEFLTYFNYEAQQDKSGLPNDRFSAERPEGSISTLTIQRTEQRDSAMYRCASSPRQASSGNTIYFGEGSWLTVV.

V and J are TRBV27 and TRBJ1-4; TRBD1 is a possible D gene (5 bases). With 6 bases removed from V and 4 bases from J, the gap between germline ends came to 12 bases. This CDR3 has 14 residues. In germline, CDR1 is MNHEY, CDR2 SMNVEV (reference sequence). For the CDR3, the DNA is TGTGCCAGCAGCCGGGGACTTGGTAATGAAAAACTGTTTTTT. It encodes CASSRGLGNEKLFF. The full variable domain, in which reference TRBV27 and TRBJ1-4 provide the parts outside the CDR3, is EAQVTQNPRYLITVTGKKLTVTCSQNMNHEYMSWYRQDPGLGLRQIYYSMNVEVTDKGDVPEGYKVSRKEKRNFPLILESPSPNQTSLYFCASSRGLGNEKLFFGSGTQLSVL.